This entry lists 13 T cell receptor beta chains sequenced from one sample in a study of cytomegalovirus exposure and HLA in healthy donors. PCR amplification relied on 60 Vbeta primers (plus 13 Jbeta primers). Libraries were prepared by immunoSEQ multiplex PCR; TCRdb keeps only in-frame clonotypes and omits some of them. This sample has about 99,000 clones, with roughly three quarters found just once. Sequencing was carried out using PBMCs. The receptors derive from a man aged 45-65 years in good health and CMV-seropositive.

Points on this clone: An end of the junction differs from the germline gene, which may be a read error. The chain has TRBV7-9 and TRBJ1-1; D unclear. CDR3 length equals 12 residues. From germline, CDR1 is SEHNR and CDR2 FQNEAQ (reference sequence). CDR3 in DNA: TGTTCCAGCAGCTTAGGAGGAGCTGAAGCTTTCTTT. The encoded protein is CSSSLGGAEAFF.

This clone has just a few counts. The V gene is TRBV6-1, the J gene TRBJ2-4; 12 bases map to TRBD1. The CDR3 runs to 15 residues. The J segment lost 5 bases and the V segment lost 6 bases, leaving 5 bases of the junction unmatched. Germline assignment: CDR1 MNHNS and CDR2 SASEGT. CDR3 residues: CASSQGQGAQNIQYF. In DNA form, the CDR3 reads TGTGCCAGCAGCCAGGGACAGGGGGCCCAAAACATTCAGTACTTC.

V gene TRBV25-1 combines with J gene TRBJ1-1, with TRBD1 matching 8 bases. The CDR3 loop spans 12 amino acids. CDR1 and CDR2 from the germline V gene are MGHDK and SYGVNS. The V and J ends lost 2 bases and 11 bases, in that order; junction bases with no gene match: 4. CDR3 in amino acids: CASSERQGRAFF. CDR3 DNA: TGTGCCAGCAGTGAACGACAGGGGAGGGCTTTCTTT.

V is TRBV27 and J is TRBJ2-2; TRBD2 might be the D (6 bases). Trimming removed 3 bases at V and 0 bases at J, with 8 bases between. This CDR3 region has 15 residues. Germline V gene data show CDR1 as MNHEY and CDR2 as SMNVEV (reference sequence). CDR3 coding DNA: TGTGCCAGCAGTTTCTGGAGGGCGAACACCGGGGAGCTGTTTTTT. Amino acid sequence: CASSFWRANTGELFF.

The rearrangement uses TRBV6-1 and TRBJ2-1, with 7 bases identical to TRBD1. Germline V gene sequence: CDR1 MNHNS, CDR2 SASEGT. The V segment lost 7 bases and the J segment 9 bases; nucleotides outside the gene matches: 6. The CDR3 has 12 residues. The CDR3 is CASTGTVGEQFF. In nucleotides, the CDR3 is TGTGCCAGCACCGGGACAGTTGGTGAGCAGTTCTTC.

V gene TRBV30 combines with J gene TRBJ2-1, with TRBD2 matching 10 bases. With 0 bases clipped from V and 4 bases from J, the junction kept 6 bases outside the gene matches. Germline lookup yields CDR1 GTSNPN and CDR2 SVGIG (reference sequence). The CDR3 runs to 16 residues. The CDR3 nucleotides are TGTGCCTGGAGTGTAGGGAGCGGGAGGGATTACAATGAGCAGTTCTTC. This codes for CAWSVGSGRDYNEQFF. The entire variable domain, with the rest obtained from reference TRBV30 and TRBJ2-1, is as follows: SQTIHQWPATLVQPVGSPLSLECTVEGTSNPNLYWYRQAAGRGLQLLFYSVGIGQISSEVPQNLSASRPQDRQFILSSKKLLLSDSGFYLCAWSVGSGRDYNEQFFGPGTRLTVL.

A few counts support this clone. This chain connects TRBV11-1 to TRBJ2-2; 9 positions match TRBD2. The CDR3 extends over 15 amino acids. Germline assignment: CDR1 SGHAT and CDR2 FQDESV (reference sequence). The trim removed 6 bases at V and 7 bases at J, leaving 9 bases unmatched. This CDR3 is CASRQAGGPSGELFF. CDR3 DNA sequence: TGTGCCAGCAGACAGGCGGGAGGGCCCAGCGGGGAGCTGTTTTTT.

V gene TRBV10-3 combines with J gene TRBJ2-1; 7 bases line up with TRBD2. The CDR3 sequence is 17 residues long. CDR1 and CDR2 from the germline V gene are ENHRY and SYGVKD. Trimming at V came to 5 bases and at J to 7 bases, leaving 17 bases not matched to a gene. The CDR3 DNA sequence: TGTGCCATCAGTTCCCCCAGACACGGGAGGCTAGGTAATGAGCAGTTCTTC. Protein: CAISSPRHGRLGNEQFF.

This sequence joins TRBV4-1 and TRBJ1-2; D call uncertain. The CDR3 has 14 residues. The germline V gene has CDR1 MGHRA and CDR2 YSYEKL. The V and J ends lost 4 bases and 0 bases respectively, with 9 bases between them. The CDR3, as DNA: TGCGCCAGCAGCCGACTAGGCGCTAACTATGGCTACACCTTC. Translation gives CASSRLGANYGYTF.

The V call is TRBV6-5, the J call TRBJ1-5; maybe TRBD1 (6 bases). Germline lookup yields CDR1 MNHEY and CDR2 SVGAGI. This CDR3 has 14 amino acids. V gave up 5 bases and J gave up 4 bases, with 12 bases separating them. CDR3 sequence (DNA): TGTGCCAGCAGTCTGGGGCAGGGGAATCAGCCCCAGCATTTT. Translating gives CASSLGQGNQPQHF.

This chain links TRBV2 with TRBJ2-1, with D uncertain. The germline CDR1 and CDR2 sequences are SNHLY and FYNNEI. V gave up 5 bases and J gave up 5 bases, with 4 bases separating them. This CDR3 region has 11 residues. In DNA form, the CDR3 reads TGTGCCAGCAGTCTAGACAATGAGCAGTTCTTC. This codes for CASSLDNEQFF.

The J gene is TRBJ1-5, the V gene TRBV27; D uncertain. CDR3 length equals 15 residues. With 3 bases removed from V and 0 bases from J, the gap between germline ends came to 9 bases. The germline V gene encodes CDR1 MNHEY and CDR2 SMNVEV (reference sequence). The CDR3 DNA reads TGTGCCAGCAGTTTTTCAGCGTATAGCAATCAGCCCCAGCATTTT. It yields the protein CASSFSAYSNQPQHF.

The chain's CDR3 is CASSLLVSTDTQYF. The CDR3 DNA is TGTGCCAGCAGCCTCTTAGTGAGTACAGATACGCAGTATTTT. The V and J genes are TRBV7-2 and TRBJ2-3, with unresolved D. Trimming took 5 bases from V and 3 from J, leaving 12 bases between them. Germline V lookup: CDR1 SGHTA, CDR2 FQGNSA. The CDR3 has 14 amino acids.